A single T cell receptor (beta chain) is shown here with its context. What antigen it recognizes has not been identified. The sample holds no much larger clone one base away, and base qualities are not on file. TCR CDR3 regions were amplified from genomic DNA by multiplex PCR using the deep immunoSEQ assay. For each cell subset, the extracted genomic DNA was distributed evenly across all wells of several immunoSEQ 96-well plates, and each plate served as one replicate. For sorted subsets, about 200 ng genomic DNA, equal to 30,000 to 35,000 T cell genomes, was loaded into each replicate PCR. Purified libraries were quantified with a Qubit 3.0 fluorometer, sized on a Bioanalyzer 2100, and re-quantified with the KAPA Library Quantification kit. Every immunoSEQ 96-well plate was sequenced on a dedicated single-read 150-cycle Illumina NextSeq 550 flow cell. Per the authors' processing: Because only junctional sequences without quality scores were contained in the immunoSEQ output, filtering matching that applied to full-length reads could not be performed. Sequences were annotated with PyIR, a Python wrapper for IgBLAST v1.9, using IMGT germline references to assign V/J genes and CDR3. Reads were removed for weak V/J assignments (E-value above 1e-6), missing CDR3, stop codons, out-of-frame junctions, or ambiguous translated residues. A V3J clonotype was defined by an identical inferred V gene, J gene, and CDR3 amino acid sequence. Percentage overlap between repertoires was computed as shared unique clonotypes divided by the size of the smaller repertoire. Three approaches were used to assess repertoire richness: RTK rarefaction, the Chao1 estimator, and Recon v2.1 estimates of unobserved clonotypes. Generation probabilities for all TCRbeta clonotypes obtained by the gDNA method from a handful of donors were computed using OLGA. This is the immuneACCESS table as TCRdb keeps it, with only in-frame sequences that have V and J called. A part of the clones is gone; compared with another copy, unresolved V genes explain less than half, and the rest is unexplained. For V, J and clone size, that table is used; D and trimming come from the DNA. This sample is represented by nearly 2 million clones; about 95% of them were singletons. The ten largest clones capture roughly 1% of the sample.

The CDR3 starts with the cysteine, ends with the phenylalanine, and has 14 residues. Left in the record is the CDR3 DNA by itself, 42 bases read in frame from the first base. The entry originates in a study of shared clonotypes between healthy human individuals (dated by TCRdb to the early 2020s). Looking at the study overall: The cohort comprised two women and three men aged 18 to 49 years. For each donor, three plates each were used for CD4 naive and CD4 memory, two plates were used for CD8 naive, and one plate was used for CD8 memory. To estimate repertoire size and how much clonotypes are shared between individuals, the study performed deep sequencing of blood TCR repertoires from a handful of healthy adults. To increase sequencing depth and limit assay-specific biases, TCR repertoire library preparation and sequencing were carried out by different laboratories using diverse techniques. Leukapheresis yielded between about 0.9 and 9.5 billion PBMCs per donor. Points the paper makes about the study in general: Incomplete sequencing was indicated by rarefaction of sorted-subset datasets, despite the large sequencing depth. Estimated clonotype richness was generally larger for naive than for memory subsets. About 4.5% of naive CD4, 3.5% of naive CD8, roughly 2.5% of memory CD4, and over 0.35% of memory CD8 clonotypes were shared across a few donors. Because the study included a small number of donors, the genetic and exposure-history diversity represented was limited. Clonotypes shared by all four sorted-subset donors showed higher generation probabilities than non-shared clonotypes. Sampling was restricted to blood, and TCR repertoires in tissue are likely to differ from TCR repertoires in blood. Pairwise subsampling indicated that sequencing depth was expected to affect the degree of clonotype sharing among donors.

For the CD8 naive samples, CD45RO-negative cells were positively selected for CCR7, yielding a CD45RA+CCR7+ population from which TemRA cells were excluded. Healthy HIV-negative adults with no recently reported acute infections or vaccinations were included as donors. Every donor was a Caucasian adult residing in Nashville, Tennessee, USA. Blood was obtained by leukapheresis, after which PBMCs were separated by Ficoll-Histopaque density gradient centrifugation and cryopreserved in liquid nitrogen vapor phase. Analytical flow cytometry was used to check the purity and quantity of each magnetically sorted T cell population. Each sorted fraction had its genomic DNA isolated and then quantified by UV absorbance on a Nanodrop 2000c.

The chain couples TRBV21-1 to TRBJ1-6; the table's D call of TRBD1 was not tested on the DNA. TRBV21-1 is a pseudogene locus. This TCR was sampled from a man aged 18 to 35 in good health. Material for sequencing was naive CD8+ T cells sorted from blood. The cell subset or site label corresponds to: CD45RA+CCR7+. The DNA sequence is as follows: TGTGCCAGCAGAGGAGGACAGGGTGAATCACCCCTCCACTTT. Its product reads: CASRGGQGESPLHF.